This T cell receptor (beta chain) was found in a study of T cells in Graves' hyperthyroidism and ophthalmopathy. These patients, aged 18 to 65, had recently diagnosed hyperthyroidism lasting under 2 months. Amplified regions were TCR beta CDR3 sequences from RNA transcripts. When the TCR CDR3 underwent first-round RT-PCR, the HTBI primer set was used. TCRdb processed the multiplex PCR reads anew with MiXCR; each CDR3 protein has one entry. The sample comprises 370,000 or so distinct CDR3 sequences, around 25% of which are singletons, and roughly 70% rests with the top ten. This CDR3 has 14 amino acids. The V gene's germline CDR1 is MDHEN and CDR2 SYDVKM. V was clipped by 7 bases and J by 7 bases, with 19 bases between them.

The TCR sequence derives from a man aged 45-65 years with Graves' hyperthyroidism. Source material: blood. This rearrangement joins TRBV28 to TRBJ1-1, with D possibly being TRBD1 (5 bases). The CDR3 DNA is TGTGCCAGCATTCAGGTCGGGAGGGGCCGTGAAGCTTTCTTT. Its translation is CASIQVGRGREAFF.